The T cell receptor beta chain described here comes from a study of T-cell memory formation after mild COVID-19. Overall study context: Among the donors, TCR clusters were largely specific to each donor. Study observations and caveats: For second-wave clones that peaked at day 37, SARS-CoV-2 specificity went unverified. Pre-infection memory held some responding clones, suggesting pre-existing cross-reactive T cells responded. Contracting clones, day 15 to 85, had balanced CD4/CD8, and later expanders favored CD4+.

This clonotype was recorded once. Its target is not known. The CDR3 has 14 amino acids. Germline CDR1 and CDR2: SGHTA and FQGNSA. Trimming cost V 2 bases and J 5 bases; bases outside gene matches: 4. Each CDR3 protein gets one entry after TCRdb re-called the 5' RACE reads with MiXCR. The table lists roughly 68,000 distinct CDR3 sequences, 16% of them singletons. The specimen was PBMCs or a T cell subset sorted from them (not recorded which). This receptor was obtained from an adult woman who had mild COVID-19 (a few samples of this study predate the infection). Cell type and time point are not known. The J gene is TRBJ2-7, the V gene TRBV7-2, with TRBD1 matching over 9 bases. The CDR3 DNA sequence: TGTGCCAGCAGCTTACCAGGGACAGGGCACGAGCAGTACTTC. It specifies CASSLPGTGHEQYF.